Below, 25 T cell receptor beta chains from the same sample are listed, as sequenced in a study of blood T cell repertoires in COVID-19. Produced via immunoSEQ multiplex PCR; TCRdb's table is partial and in-frame only. The sample has about 190,000 clones; approximately 88% are singletons. Sequences were obtained from PBMCs or T cells enriched from blood (not recorded which). The receptors stem from a woman aged 30 to 39 who had recovered from COVID-19.

The chain combines TRBV7-9 with TRBJ2-2, with D perhaps matching TRBD1 (6 bases). Germline loops: CDR1 SEHNR, CDR2 FQNEAQ (reference sequence). The CDR3 totals 16 residues. Deletions cut 5 bases from V and 4 bases from J, with 17 bases between. CDR3 nucleotide sequence: TGTGCCAGCAGCCCCCGGACAGTCCCCGGCACCGGGGAGCTGTTTTTT. It specifies CASSPRTVPGTGELFF.

V and J are TRBV3-1 (or the pseudogene TRBV3-2) and TRBJ2-2; TRBD2 matches 9 bases. This CDR3 region has 15 residues. Losses at the gene ends were 6 bases for V and 3 bases for J; bases not matched to a gene: 5. Germline lookup yields CDR1 LGHDT and CDR2 YNNKEL (reference sequence). The CDR3 DNA follows: TGTGCCAGCAGTCCGGGACTAGCTCACACCGGGGAGCTGTTTTTT. It specifies CASSPGLAHTGELFF.

The chain employs TRBV21-1 and TRBJ2-7; the table's TRBD2 call for D was not verified on the DNA. TRBV21-1 is a recognized pseudogene. The CDR3 consists of 15 residues. CDR3 sequence: CASRGLRPREHEQYV. The DNA of the CDR3 is TGTGCCAGCAGGGGTCTCCGCCCTAGGGAGCACGAGCAGTACGTC.

The rearrangement joins TRBV27 to TRBJ1-1; D perhaps matches TRBD1 (6 bases). This CDR3 has 13 amino acids. Trimming stripped 7 bases from V and 8 bases from J, with 17 bases between. Germline CDR1 reads MNHEY; CDR2 reads SMNVEV (reference sequence). CDR3 sequence reads: CASTRGGLGEAFF. CDR3 sequence (DNA): TGTGCCAGCACGCGGGGGGGCCTCGGGGAAGCTTTCTTT.

The chain couples TRBV5-1 to TRBJ1-2; D possibly corresponds to TRBD1 (5 bases). The CDR3 loop spans 15 amino acids. Germline lookup yields CDR1 SGHRS and CDR2 YFSETQ. V was clipped by 4 bases and J by 3 bases, with 16 bases between them. The DNA for the CDR3 is TGCGCCAGCAGCCCCTACCAGGGCTCAGACTATGGCTACACCTTC. This codes for CASSPYQGSDYGYTF. Looking up the rest from reference TRBV5-1 and TRBJ1-2 gives the full variable domain: KAGVTQTPRYLIKTRGQQVTLSCSPISGHRSVSWYQQTPGQGLQFLFEYFSETQRNKGNFPGRFSGRQFSNSRSEMNVSTLELGDSALYLCASSPYQGSDYGYTFGSGTRLTVV.

The chain carries TRBV5-6 and TRBJ2-3; D gene unclear. V lost 5 bases to trimming and J lost 2 bases, with 3 bases between them. This CDR3 is built from 11 residues. Germline lookup yields CDR1 SGHDT and CDR2 YYEEEE. CDR3 coding DNA: TGTGCCAGCAGATACACAGATACGCAGTATTTT. Protein product: CASRYTDTQYF.

This clone turned up a few times. This chain connects TRBV2 to TRBJ2-7; 12 bases are a match to TRBD2. The ends lost 2 bases at V and 4 bases at J; junction bases unmatched: 6. Germline CDR1 is SNHLY and CDR2 is FYNNEI. The CDR3 contains 16 residues. The CDR3 DNA sequence: TGTGCCAGCAGTGAATCGACTAGCGGGAGTCGGTACGAGCAGTACTTC. Its protein product is CASSESTSGSRYEQYF.

The chain employs TRBV15 and TRBJ1-1; maybe TRBD1 (5 bases). The ends were cut back, 5 bases at V and 4 bases at J, with 17 bases in the middle. The CDR3 totals 15 residues. Germline CDR1 reads LNHNV; CDR2 reads YYDKDF (reference sequence). CDR3 coding DNA: TGTGCCACCAGCGCACGCGGGGCCGGGGGCACTGAAGCTTTCTTT. It translates to CATSARGAGGTEAFF.

This chain connects TRBV9 to TRBJ1-3; 11 bases agree with TRBD1. Germline V gene data show CDR1 as SGDLS and CDR2 as YYNGEE. Unmatched junction bases numbered 7, after V lost 0 bases and J lost 2 bases. The CDR3 extends over 18 amino acids. CDR3 DNA sequence: TGTGCCAGCAGCGTAGTTCCTCCGGGACAGGGGGCTGGAAACACCATATATTTT. Amino acid sequence: CASSVVPPGQGAGNTIYF.

The gene calls are TRBV10-2 and TRBJ2-1; TRBD1 aligns across 11 bases. Germline V lookup: CDR1 WSHSY, CDR2 SAAADI. V lost 7 bases, J lost 4 bases, and 6 bases stayed unmatched. There are 15 residues in the CDR3. DNA for the CDR3: TGCGCCAGCAAGTGGGACAGGGGGTTTTACAATGAGCAGTTCTTC. Amino acids: CASKWDRGFYNEQFF.

The gene calls are TRBV4-2 and TRBJ1-5, with TRBD1 identical over 9 bases. The CDR3 consists of 17 residues. Germline V gene data show CDR1 as LGHNA and CDR2 as YNFKEQ. V shed 0 bases and J 4 bases; nucleotides not matched to a gene: 7. CDR3 in amino acids: CASSQEVTGTGNQPQHF. In nucleotides, the CDR3 is TGTGCCAGCAGCCAAGAAGTAACCGGGACAGGGAATCAGCCCCAGCATTTT.

This clone occurred a few times. This chain links TRBV7-2 with TRBJ1-6, with 7 bases matching TRBD1. V lost 7 bases to trimming and J lost 8 bases; unmatched junction nucleotides: 11. The CDR3 covers 15 residues. From germline, CDR1 is SGHTA and CDR2 FQGNSA. The CDR3 DNA is TGTGCCAGCATCCGCAGGGGGTTTACGGATTCACCCCTCCACTTT. As protein: CASIRRGFTDSPLHF.

This chain joins TRBV16 and TRBJ2-3; D not resolved. This CDR3 contains 15 residues. The V end was cut by 1 base, the J end by 0 bases, with 8 bases between. The germline V gene encodes CDR1 KGHSY and CDR2 FQNENV. Here the CDR3 reads CASSQWRLSTDTQYF. The CDR3 DNA sequence: TGTGCCAGCAGCCAATGGAGACTCAGCACAGATACGCAGTATTTT.

The chain carries TRBV6-2 or TRBV6-3 and TRBJ1-5; TRBD1 agrees at 7 bases. The CDR3 runs to 16 residues. The germline CDR1 and CDR2 sequences are MNHEY and SVGEGT. V lost 6 bases and J lost 0; bases outside the gene matches: 8. CDR3 loop: CASSNRDRHSNQPQHF. CDR3 DNA: TGTGCCAGCAGCAACCGGGACAGACATAGCAATCAGCCCCAGCATTTT.

This chain links TRBV2 with TRBJ2-1; tentatively, D is TRBD1 (5 bases). This CDR3 is built from 13 residues. Looked up from germline, CDR1 is SNHLY and CDR2 is FYNNEI. Trimming stripped 5 bases from V and 8 bases from J, with 13 bases between. CDR3 nucleotide sequence: TGTGCCAGCAGTATACTACAGGTGGATGAGCAGTTCTTC. Its protein product is CASSILQVDEQFF.

This clone was counted at least ten times. The V gene is TRBV11-2, the J gene TRBJ2-7; 11 nucleotides agree with TRBD1. The length of the CDR3 is 15 residues. V lost 5 bases to trimming and J lost 7 bases; unmatched junction nucleotides: 10. The germline CDR1 and CDR2 sequences are SGHAT and FQNNGV. As DNA, the CDR3 is TGTGCCAGCAGCGCCCGGACAGGGGGCCCGAGGGAGCAGTACTTC. It translates to CASSARTGGPREQYF.

The V and J genes are TRBV5-8 and TRBJ2-1, with D perhaps being TRBD1 or TRBD2 (5 bases each). CDR3 length: 15 amino acids. Trimming took 5 bases from V and 0 from J, leaving 12 bases between them. Germline assignment: CDR1 SGHTS and CDR2 YDEGEE. CDR3 amino acids: CASRLRGVSYNEQFF. DNA of the CDR3: TGTGCCAGCAGATTGAGGGGTGTCTCCTACAATGAGCAGTTCTTC.

The count of this clone is one. The chain joins TRBV27 to TRBJ2-3, with D possibly being TRBD2 (6 bases). The CDR3 totals 14 residues. V was pared by 6 bases and J by 2 bases, with 12 bases between. Per germline, CDR1 MNHEY and CDR2 SMNVEV (reference sequence). The CDR3 loop reads CASSLGGNTDTQYF. CDR3 coding DNA: TGTGCCAGCAGCCTCGGGGGTAACACAGATACGCAGTATTTT.

The chain is built from TRBV11-2 and TRBJ2-2, with TRBD2 matching over 7 bases. CDR1 and CDR2 from the germline V gene are SGHAT and FQNNGV. Losses at the gene ends were 1 base for V and 6 bases for J; bases not matched to a gene: 5. CDR3 length: 15 residues. The CDR3 protein is CASSLGAGLPGELFF. CDR3 nucleotide sequence: TGTGCCAGCAGCTTAGGAGCGGGATTACCCGGGGAGCTGTTTTTT.

The J gene is TRBJ2-3, the V gene TRBV7-9; 10 bases agree with TRBD2. Germline CDR1 reads SEHNR; CDR2 reads FQNEAQ (reference sequence). The CDR3 extends over 17 amino acids. V gave up 6 bases and J gave up 4 bases; unmatched junction bases: 13. The CDR3 DNA reads as TGTGCCAGCAGTCGAAGCGGGGGGGCCATGGGCGCAGATACGCAGTATTTT. Amino acid sequence: CASSRSGGAMGADTQYF.

In nucleotides, the CDR3 is TGTGCCAGCAGTGTACCCTCGAGCGACGAGCAGTACTTC. It yields the protein CASSVPSSDEQYF. The rearrangement uses TRBV28 and TRBJ2-7; the D is unclear. V gave up 5 bases and J gave up 5 bases, with 13 bases separating them. Germline V CDR1 and CDR2: MDHEN, SYDVKM. The CDR3 covers 13 residues.

This clone has a handful of counts. The germline gene is not matched at one end of the junction; a read error may be the cause. V and J are TRBV5-1 and TRBJ2-3; TRBD2 matches at 9 bases. The CDR3 contains 11 residues. CDR1 and CDR2 (germline): SGHRS, YFSETQ. Here the CDR3 DNA reads TGCGCCAGCAGTTTAGCGGGGGCCGCTACCTTT. This codes for CASSLAGAATF. Drawing the rest from reference TRBV5-1 and TRBJ2-3, the complete variable domain is KAGVTQTPRYLIKTRGQQVTLSCSPISGHRSVSWYQQTPGQGLQFLFEYFSETQRNKGNFPGRFSGRQFSNSRSEMNVSTLELGDSALYLCASSLAGAATFGPGTRLTVL.

This clone was picked up one time. This sequence joins TRBV5-5 and TRBJ2-4, with TRBD2 matching over 7 bases. The V segment lost 0 bases and the J segment 13 bases; nucleotides outside the gene matches: 4. There are 12 residues in the CDR3. Per the germline V gene, CDR1 is SGHKS and CDR2 is YYEKEE (reference sequence). The CDR3 DNA follows: TGTGCCAGCAGCTTGGCGGGACTACACCAGTACTTC. This translates into CASSLAGLHQYF.

The chain is built from TRBV7-6 and TRBJ2-1; no clear D. This CDR3 region has 15 residues. Trimming took 3 bases from V and 0 from J, leaving 9 bases between them. CDR1 and CDR2 (germline): SGHVS, FNYEAQ. CDR3 DNA: TGTGCCAGCAGCTTCCTCTCGAGCTCCTACAATGAGCAGTTCTTC. It specifies CASSFLSSSYNEQFF.

With regard to this clone: Additional DNA sequences in this sample encode the identical CDR3. The chain employs TRBV15 and TRBJ1-5, with D possibly matching TRBD1 (5 bases). CDR3 length: 15 amino acids. Germline loops: CDR1 LNHNV, CDR2 YYDKDF (reference sequence). Trimming cost V 0 bases and J 7 bases, with 13 bases left between them. The CDR3 protein is CATSREGQGVQPQHF. In DNA form, the CDR3 reads TGTGCCACCAGCAGAGAGGGGCAGGGTGTCCAGCCCCAGCATTTT. The full variable domain, with the rest looked up from reference TRBV15 and TRBJ1-5, is DAMVIQNPRYQVTQFGKPVTLSCSQTLNHNVMYWYQQKSSQAPKLLFHYYDKDFNNEADTPDNFQSRRPNTSFCFLDIRSPGLGDTAMYLCATSREGQGVQPQHFGDGTRLSIL.